This is a list of T cell receptor beta chains from one sample in a study of OX40 agonist ivuxolimab in advanced cancers. Sequenced by immunoSEQ multiplex PCR; TCRdb stores in-frame clones only, minus some. Here the sample spans approximately 74,000 clones, around 80% being singletons. This material consisted of CD4+ or CD8+ T cells sorted from blood, taken in a trial of the OX40 agonist ivuxolimab. The receptor source for this set is an adult with an advanced solid tumor such as melanoma, head and neck, liver or kidney cancer. The CDR3 runs from the conserved cysteine through the conserved F or W. D genes are given only for firm matches. Clone size, where shown, is once, few, many, or a class for clones that have expanded.

TRBD2	TRBJ2-1	TRBV10-3	NA	CAINHGGRTSDEQFF	TGTGCCATCAACCACGGCGGGAGAACATCCGATGAGCAGTTCTTC
TRBD1	TRBJ1-4	TRBV28	once	CASIRQGAGVKLFF	TGTGCCAGCATACGACAGGGGGCTGGAGTAAAACTGTTTTTT
TRBD2	TRBJ2-3	TRBV19	NA	CASTGLDTDTQYF	TGTGCCAGTACTGGACTAGACACAGATACGCAGTATTTT
NA	TRBJ2-3	TRBV15	NA	CATSRDRRHLKSGSDTQYF	TGTGCCACCAGCAGAGATAGGCGACACCTCAAATCAGGGTCAGATACGCAGTATTTT
NA	TRBJ1-2	TRBV6-5	NA	CASSYPGGAVTGYTF	TGTGCCAGCAGTTACCCGGGAGGGGCGGTGACGGGCTACACCTTC
NA	TRBJ2-7	TRBV28	NA	CASSQPLRHSYEQYF	TGTGCCAGCAGTCAACCCCTCCGCCACTCCTACGAGCAGTACTTC
TRBD2	TRBJ2-4	TRBV11-2	NA	CASSPTSGGLAKNIQYF	TGTGCCAGCAGCCCGACTAGCGGGGGACTAGCCAAAAACATTCAGTACTTC
TRBD1	TRBJ2-1	TRBV4-3	NA	CASSQGHRGNEQFF	TGCGCCAGCAGCCAAGGCCACAGGGGCAATGAGCAGTTCTTC
NA	TRBJ1-4	TRBV5-6	NA	CASSLSAGWEKLFF	TGTGCCAGCAGCTTGTCCGCGGGTTGGGAAAAACTGTTTTTT
NA	TRBJ1-4	TRBV5-1	once	CASSLEPGTALGEKLFF	TGCGCCAGCAGCTTGGAACCCGGGACGGCCTTGGGCGAAAAACTGTTTTTT
TRBD1	TRBJ2-7	TRBV19	NA	CASRRTGGRDEQYF	TGTGCCAGTAGAAGGACAGGGGGCCGGGACGAGCAGTACTTC
NA	TRBJ2-7	TRBV10-1	NA	CASSNLLGSYEQYF	TGCGCCAGCAGCAACTTACTAGGATCCTACGAGCAGTACTTC
NA	TRBJ2-2	TRBV2	NA	CASKGGNTGELFF	TGTGCCAGCAAAGGGGGTAACACCGGGGAGCTGTTTTTT
TRBD1	TRBJ1-2	TRBV30	NA	CAWSPGTGDDGYTF	TGTGCCTGGAGTCCCGGGACAGGGGATGATGGCTACACCTTC
NA	TRBJ1-4	TRBV6-5	NA	CASSPAGTNEKLFF	TGTGCCAGCAGTCCCGCGGGGACTAATGAAAAACTGTTTTTT
NA	TRBJ2-7	TRBV7-9	NA	CASSPSRGEQYF	TGTGCCAGCAGCCCCTCTCGTGGAGAGCAGTACTTC
TRBD1	TRBJ1-1	TRBV28	NA	CASSLGRGPFEAFF	TGTGCCAGCAGTTTGGGCAGGGGGCCGTTTGAAGCTTTCTTT
TRBD1	TRBJ1-6	TRBV5-1	few	CASSLDRGNSPLHF	TGCGCCAGCAGCTTGGACAGGGGTAATTCACCCCTCCACTTT
NA	TRBJ2-6	TRBV10-3	NA	CAISARAGANVLTF	TGTGCCATCAGTGCCAGGGCTGGGGCCAACGTCCTGACTTTC
NA	TRBJ1-2	TRBV29-1	NA	CSVREGANYGYTF	TGCAGCGTTCGAGAAGGAGCTAACTATGGCTACACCTTC
NA	TRBJ1-1	TRBV16	NA	CASSRRYRIDTEAFF	TGTGCCAGCAGCCGCCGATACAGGATAGACACTGAAGCTTTCTTT
NA	TRBJ2-7	TRBV7-6	NA	CASSTALAHEQYF	TGTGCCAGCAGCACCGCCTTGGCCCACGAGCAGTACTTC
NA	TRBJ1-6	TRBV6-4	NA	CASSDSGVSPLHF	TGTGCCAGCAGTGACTCTGGGGTTTCACCCCTCCACTTT
TRBD2	TRBJ2-1	TRBV28	NA	CASGLAGNEQFF	TGTGCCAGCGGATTAGCGGGAAACGAGCAGTTCTTC
TRBD2	TRBJ2-3	TRBV5-6	NA	CASSLGPTLTSGSTDTQYF	TGTGCCAGCAGCTTGGGCCCAACCCTGACTAGCGGGAGCACAGATACGCAGTATTTT
TRBD1	TRBJ1-2	TRBV6-5	few	CASSSGQGTMGYTF	TGTGCCAGCAGTTCGGGACAGGGAACTATGGGCTACACCTTC
TRBD2	TRBJ2-7	TRBV9	NA	CASSGTSGRGYEQYF	TGTGCCAGCAGCGGAACTAGCGGGAGGGGCTACGAGCAGTACTTC
TRBD1	TRBJ2-7	TRBV7-9	few	CASSNRGYEQYF	TGTGCCAGCAGCAACAGGGGCTACGAGCAGTACTTC
NA	TRBJ1-5	TRBV5-4	NA	CASSTGTDGPQHF	TGTGCCAGCAGCACAGGGACCGATGGGCCCCAGCATTTT
NA	TRBJ2-3	TRBV4-2	NA	CASSLEADTQYF	TGTGCCAGCAGCCTCGAGGCGGATACGCAGTATTTT
NA	TRBJ1-4	TRBV10-3	once	CAISESADEKLFF	TGTGCCATCAGTGAGTCGGCGGATGAAAAACTGTTTTTT
TRBD1	TRBJ1-2	TRBV11-2	NA	CASSRRTGDYGYTF	TGTGCCAGCAGCCGCCGGACAGGGGACTATGGCTACACCTTC
NA	TRBJ2-2	TRBV6-6	NA	CASRRRTVNTGELFF	TGTGCCAGCAGACGAAGGACGGTGAACACCGGGGAGCTGTTTTTT
NA	TRBJ2-7	TRBV7-6	NA	CASSLSPYEQYF	TGTGCCAGCAGCTTATCCCCCTACGAGCAGTACTTC
NA	TRBJ2-3	TRBV19	NA	CASRTGSTDTQYF	TGTGCCAGTAGAACGGGAAGCACAGATACGCAGTATTTT
NA	TRBJ1-3	TRBV7-2	NA	CASSPDSGNTIYF	TGTGCCAGCAGCCCGGATTCTGGAAACACCATATATTTT
TRBD1	TRBJ2-7	TRBV4-3	NA	CASSQDGSTGGKHEQYF	TGCGCCAGCAGCCAAGACGGGAGCACAGGGGGAAAGCACGAGCAGTACTTC
NA	TRBJ1-2	TRBV7-8	NA	CASSNDSLNYGYTF	TGTGCCAGCAGCAACGACTCACTGAACTATGGCTACACCTTC
NA	TRBJ1-2	TRBV28	NA	CASSLSDSYGYTF	TGTGCCAGCAGTTTATCGGACAGCTATGGCTACACCTTC
TRBD2	TRBJ2-7	TRBV7-2	once	CASSLGGSGSIVEQYF	TGTGCCAGCAGCTTAGGAGGGAGCGGGAGCATTGTAGAGCAGTACTTC
NA	TRBJ1-1	TRBV6-5	NA	CASSYSYGAADTEAFF	TGTGCCAGCAGTTACTCTTATGGGGCAGCAGACACTGAAGCTTTCTTT
NA	TRBJ1-2	TRBV27	NA	CASRPVDRSGYTF	TGTGCCAGCAGGCCTGTCGACAGGTCTGGCTACACCTTC
TRBD2	TRBJ2-3	TRBV29-1	once	CSSLGAGGGLDTQYF	TGCAGCTCGTTAGGGGCCGGGGGGGGTTTAGATACGCAGTATTTT
NA	TRBJ1-1	TRBV27	NA	CASAEGSRYTEAFF	TGTGCCAGCGCCGAGGGGAGTCGGTACACTGAAGCTTTCTTT
NA	TRBJ2-3	TRBV30	NA	CAWSVGPELRAQYF	TGTGCCTGGAGTGTGGGTCCGGAACTTCGGGCGCAGTATTTT
NA	TRBJ1-3	TRBV18	few	CASSPAGLGDTIYF	TGTGCCAGCTCACCCGCCGGACTGGGCGACACCATATATTTT
TRBD1	TRBJ2-3	TRBV27	NA	CASSLFGQGATSHTDTQYF	TGTGCCAGCAGTTTATTCGGTCAGGGGGCTACCTCTCACACAGATACGCAGTATTTT
TRBD1	TRBJ2-5	TRBV6-1	NA	CASSEGRGQGWETQYF	TGTGCCAGCAGTGAAGGTCGGGGACAGGGGTGGGAGACCCAGTACTTC
TRBD1	TRBJ1-2	TRBV5-6	NA	CASSWAGGSYGYTF	TGTGCCAGCAGCTGGGCAGGGGGCAGCTATGGCTACACCTTC
TRBD2	TRBJ2-3	TRBV5-6	NA	CASRRLAGGPRDTQYF	TGTGCCAGCAGACGACTAGCGGGGGGGCCGAGAGATACGCAGTATTTT
NA	TRBJ1-2	TRBV28	once	CASSLSGPNYGYTF	TGTGCCAGCAGCCTCTCCGGGCCTAACTATGGCTACACCTTC
NA	TRBJ1-6	TRBV15	NA	CATSSPAGGLWNSPLHF	TGTGCCACCAGCAGCCCGGCCGGGGGACTTTGGAATTCACCCCTCCACTTT
NA	TRBJ2-2	TRBV5-6	NA	CASTTLQVNTGELFF	TGTGCCAGCACAACTCTACAGGTGAACACCGGGGAGCTGTTTTTT
TRBD1	TRBJ1-1	TRBV28	NA	CASTLRQGSNTEAFF	TGTGCCAGCACCCTTAGACAGGGCTCGAACACTGAAGCTTTCTTT
NA	TRBJ1-2	TRBV28	NA	CASSLGHSGNYGYTF	TGTGCCAGCAGTTTAGGGCATTCGGGAAACTATGGCTACACCTTC
NA	TRBJ2-2	TRBV6-1	NA	CASNHLSGTGELFF	TGTGCCAGCAACCATCTGAGCGGAACCGGGGAGCTGTTTTTT
TRBD2	TRBJ2-1	TRBV11-3	NA	CASSLATAGIDNEQFF	TGTGCCAGCAGCTTAGCGACAGCGGGAATCGACAATGAGCAGTTCTTC
NA	TRBJ2-1	TRBV9	NA	CASSAYLGGPNEQFF	TGTGCCAGCAGCGCCTACTTAGGGGGGCCCAATGAGCAGTTCTTC